The 20 T cell receptor beta chains in this list originate from one sample, sequenced in a study of OX40 agonist ivuxolimab in advanced cancers. Here immunoSEQ multiplex PCR was the method, and the copy in TCRdb shows in-frame clones only, minus some. The sample records approximately 94,000 clones, 91% being singletons. Sequenced material: CD4+ or CD8+ T cells sorted from blood, taken in a trial of the OX40 agonist ivuxolimab. The source of these receptors is an adult with an advanced solid tumor such as melanoma, head and neck, liver or kidney cancer.

As DNA, the CDR3 is TGTGCCAGCAGGGGACTAGCGGCTCCTTCCTACAATGAGCAGTTCTTC. Translation gives CASRGLAAPSYNEQFF. The V and J genes are TRBV28 and TRBJ2-1; TRBD2 matches at 11 bases. The ends lost 6 bases at V and 1 base at J; junction bases unmatched: 5. CDR1 and CDR2 (germline): MDHEN, SYDVKM. The CDR3 covers 16 residues.

CDR3 sequence (DNA): TGTGCCAGCAGGGAGGGGGCGAACGAGCAGTACTTC. Its translation: CASREGANEQYF. The chain joins TRBV6-6 to TRBJ2-7; weak D call: TRBD1 (7 bases). CDR3 size: 12 residues. Per the germline V gene, CDR1 is MNHNY and CDR2 is SVGAGI (reference sequence). Trimming shortened V by 6 bases and J by 5 bases, and 11 bases separated the two germline ends.

This clone occurred a few times. The genes are TRBV11-2 and TRBJ2-1; perhaps TRBD2 as D (5 bases). The CDR3 consists of 16 residues. Germline V gene lookup returns CDR1 SGHAT and CDR2 FQNNGV. V was trimmed by 1 base and J by 0 bases, leaving 10 bases between them. For the CDR3, the DNA is TGTGCCAGCAGCTTAGTAACGGGGAGCTCCTACAATGAGCAGTTCTTC. It encodes CASSLVTGSSYNEQFF. The whole variable domain, filled in from reference TRBV11-2 and TRBJ2-1, reads EAGVAQSPRYKIIEKRQSVAFWCNPISGHATLYWYQQILGQGPKLLIQFQNNGVVDDSQLPKDRFSAERLKGVDSTLKIQPAKLEDSAVYLCASSLVTGSSYNEQFFGPGTRLTVL.

The V gene is TRBV6-1, the J gene TRBJ2-3; maybe TRBD2 (6 bases). The CDR3 runs to 13 residues. Germline CDR1 MNHNS, CDR2 SASEGT. V was pared by 9 bases and J by 8 bases, with 18 bases between. The CDR3 bases are TGTGCCAGTGGGACTTTCCAGGTCGTTACGCAGTATTTT. It yields the protein CASGTFQVVTQYF.

This sequence joins TRBV7-8 and TRBJ2-7; TRBD2 matches at 9 bases. The V and J ends lost 6 bases and 6 bases, in that order; junction bases with no gene match: 9. From germline, CDR1 is SGHVS and CDR2 FQNEAQ. The CDR3 consists of 14 residues. CDR3 bases: TGTGCCAGCAGGTCGACTAGCGGTCCTGTCGAGCAGTACTTC. Amino acid sequence: CASRSTSGPVEQYF.

The chain employs TRBV6-6 and TRBJ2-7, with TRBD1 matching over 7 bases. The CDR3 consists of 13 residues. Germline V gives CDR1 MNHNY, CDR2 SVGAGI (reference sequence). V lost 6 bases to trimming and J lost 3 bases; unmatched junction nucleotides: 5. The CDR3 loop reads CASSRGTDYEQYF. The DNA for the CDR3 is TGTGCCAGCAGCAGGGGGACCGACTACGAGCAGTACTTC.

The V gene is TRBV19, the J gene TRBJ2-3; TRBD2 agrees at 8 bases. With 4 bases clipped from V and 12 bases from J, the junction kept 6 bases outside the gene matches. Germline CDR1 reads LNHDA; CDR2 reads SQIVND (reference sequence). CDR3 length equals 12 residues. The DNA of the CDR3 is TGTGCCAGTAGTACGGGACTAGATAAACAGTATTTT. Protein product: CASSTGLDKQYF.

DNA of the CDR3: TGTGCCAGTGACTCCGGGACAGGGAGTTTGGGTGAGCAGTTCTTC. This sequence encodes CASDSGTGSLGEQFF. The V and J genes are TRBV19 and TRBJ2-1; 9 nucleotides match TRBD1. The CDR3 totals 15 residues. Looked up from germline, CDR1 is LNHDA and CDR2 is SQIVND (reference sequence). Trimming cost V 8 bases and J 9 bases; bases outside gene matches: 14.

This clone was picked up one time. This sequence joins TRBV11-2 and TRBJ2-7, with D hard to call. Germline V gives CDR1 SGHAT, CDR2 FQNNGV. V was clipped by 1 base and J by 3 bases, with 7 bases between them. This CDR3 region has 13 residues. In DNA, the CDR3 is TGTGCCAGCAGCTTAGGACGAGACTACGAGCAGTACTTC. Translating gives CASSLGRDYEQYF.

The V call is TRBV7-2, the J call TRBJ1-4; 7 nucleotides agree with TRBD1. CDR1 is SGHTA and CDR2 is FQGNSA in the germline V gene. The CDR3 covers 14 residues. The ends lost 5 bases at V and 4 bases at J; junction bases unmatched: 4. The CDR3 loop reads CASSRDSLNEKLFF. CDR3 nucleotide sequence: TGTGCCAGCAGCCGGGACAGCCTTAATGAAAAACTGTTTTTT.

The V call is TRBV9, the J call TRBJ2-1; no clear D gene. Germline V lookup: CDR1 SGDLS, CDR2 YYNGEE. This CDR3 comprises 13 residues. V lost 4 bases, J lost 7 bases, and 12 bases lay in between. CDR3 sequence: CASSPSVSNEQFF. Here the CDR3 DNA reads TGTGCCAGCAGCCCCAGTGTCTCAAATGAGCAGTTCTTC.

The V gene is TRBV27, the J gene TRBJ2-7; D possibly corresponds to TRBD1 (5 bases). The V end was cut by 6 bases, the J end by 3 bases, with 18 bases between. The CDR3 is made up of 15 amino acids. The germline V gene has CDR1 MNHEY and CDR2 SMNVEV (reference sequence). CDR3 sequence: CASRGRLDRVYEQYF. CDR3 DNA: TGTGCCAGCAGGGGTCGACTCGACAGAGTCTACGAGCAGTACTTC.

This clone was observed a few times. The chain links TRBV30 to TRBJ1-2, with D possibly being TRBD1 (6 bases). V was trimmed by 5 bases and J by 7 bases, leaving 11 bases between them. In germline, CDR1 is GTSNPN, CDR2 SVGIG (reference sequence). CDR3 size: 11 residues. Written as DNA, the CDR3 is TGTGCCTGGGACACAGGGTTTGGCTACACCTTC. This translates into CAWDTGFGYTF.

Only one count was recorded for this clone. This rearrangement joins TRBV9 to TRBJ2-3, with D unclear. CDR3 size: 14 residues. V was cut by 4 bases and J by 0 bases, with 9 bases left in between. Germline V gene lookup returns CDR1 SGDLS and CDR2 YYNGEE. CDR3 DNA: TGTGCCAGCAGCTCCCGACAAAGCACAGATACGCAGTATTTT. Protein sequence: CASSSRQSTDTQYF.

V usage is TRBV6-4 and J usage is TRBJ2-1; 8 positions match TRBD1. Per germline, CDR1 MRHNA and CDR2 SNTAGT. The CDR3 has 13 residues. Trimming took 5 bases from V and 8 from J; bases not matched to a gene: 5. CDR3 DNA: TGTGCCAGCAGTCAGACAGGGGACTATGAGCAGTTCTTC. Translating gives CASSQTGDYEQFF.

The chain employs TRBV6-4 and TRBJ2-7; TRBD1 agrees at 11 bases. The V gene's germline CDR1 is MRHNA and CDR2 SNTAGT. The CDR3 is 13 amino acids. V shed 6 bases and J 6 bases; nucleotides not matched to a gene: 4. The CDR3 sequence: CASSPGTGGEQYF. The CDR3 region has the DNA TGTGCCAGCAGCCCCGGGACAGGGGGCGAGCAGTACTTC.

This chain connects TRBV2 to TRBJ2-2; perhaps TRBD2 as D (6 bases). Germline CDR1 SNHLY, CDR2 FYNNEI. V lost 0 bases to trimming and J lost 8 bases, with 10 bases between them. This CDR3 is built from 14 residues. The DNA of the CDR3 is TGTGCCAGCAGTGAAGCGGGAGGTTCAGGGGAGCTGTTTTTT. Translated: CASSEAGGSGELFF.

V is TRBV25-1 and J is TRBJ2-1, with 11 positions matching TRBD2. Germline V CDR1 and CDR2: MGHDK, SYGVNS. The CDR3 sequence is 17 residues long. Germline trimming cut 2 bases from V and 4 bases from J; bases unmatched to any gene: 7. The DNA of the CDR3 is TGTGCCAGCAGTGAAGTACTAGCGGGAGTTAAGTACAATGAGCAGTTCTTC. This encodes CASSEVLAGVKYNEQFF.

Details on this clone: This specimen includes other DNA sequences encoding the same CDR3. The chain couples TRBV29-1 to TRBJ1-1, with D uncertain. The CDR3 is made up of 13 amino acids. The V and J ends lost 4 bases and 3 bases respectively, with 12 bases between them. CDR1 and CDR2 (germline): SQVTM, ANQGSEA. Here the CDR3 reads CSVGSPGDTEAFF. CDR3 in DNA: TGCAGCGTTGGCTCCCCGGGTGACACTGAAGCTTTCTTT.

This sequence joins TRBV27 and TRBJ2-2; 9 nucleotides agree with TRBD1. This CDR3 has 16 residues. Unmatched junction bases numbered 10, after V lost 5 bases and J lost 6 bases. The germline V gene has CDR1 MNHEY and CDR2 SMNVEV (reference sequence). The CDR3, as DNA: TGTGCCAGCAGTCTCCTGGGACAGGGAATAGCCGGGGAGCTGTTTTTT. This gives the protein CASSLLGQGIAGELFF.